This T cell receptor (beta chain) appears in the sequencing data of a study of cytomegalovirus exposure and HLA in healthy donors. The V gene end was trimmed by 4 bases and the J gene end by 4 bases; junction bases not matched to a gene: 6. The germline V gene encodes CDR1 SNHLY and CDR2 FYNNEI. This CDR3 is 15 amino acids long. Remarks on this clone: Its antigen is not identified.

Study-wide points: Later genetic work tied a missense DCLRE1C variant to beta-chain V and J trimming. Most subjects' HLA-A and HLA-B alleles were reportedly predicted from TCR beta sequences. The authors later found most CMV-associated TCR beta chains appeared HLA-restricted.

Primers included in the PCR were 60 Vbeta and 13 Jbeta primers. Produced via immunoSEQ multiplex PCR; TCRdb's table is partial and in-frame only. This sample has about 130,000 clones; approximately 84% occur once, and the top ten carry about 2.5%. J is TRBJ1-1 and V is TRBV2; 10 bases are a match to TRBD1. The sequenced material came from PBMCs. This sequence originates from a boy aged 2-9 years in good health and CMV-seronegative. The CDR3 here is CASSGGTGVSTEAFF. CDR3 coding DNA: TGTGCCAGCAGTGGCGGGACAGGGGTAAGCACTGAAGCTTTCTTT.